This note documents a single T cell receptor beta chain sequence. The CDR3 is 12 amino acids. The germline V and J ends were trimmed by 2 bases and 2 bases, with 4 bases remaining between them. In germline, CDR1 is MDHEN, CDR2 SYDVKM. Sequencing was performed with immunoSEQ multiplex PCR; in TCRdb, only in-frame clones are kept and a portion is missing. Among roughly 49,000 clones, approximately 79% were seen once, and the ten largest hold approximately 22%. The data are from a study of T cell responses to AZD1222 COVID-19 vaccine. The rearrangement links TRBV28 to TRBJ2-7; D ambiguous. The origin of this receptor is an adult in good health. Sequencing was performed on peripheral blood, taken on day 0 of MenACWY control vaccination. CDR3 sequence (DNA): TGTGCCAGCAGTTTAAGAACCTACGAGCAGTACTTC. Translated, it gives CASSLRTYEQYF.